This T cell receptor beta chain stems from a study of neurological immune-mediated disorders. Study-level results: Falling below healthy controls, multiple sclerosis showed the least TCR clonal expansion, while HTLV-1-associated myelopathy showed the most. Private repertoires in all groups were suggested, as expanded clones shared no CDR3 amino acid sequences across subjects.

V lost 2 bases to trimming and J lost 2 bases, with 12 bases between them. CDR3 length: 15 amino acids. The germline gives CDR1 MNHNY, CDR2 SVGAGI (reference sequence). TCRdb recomputed calls from the 5' RACE reads with MiXCR, one row per CDR3 protein. The sample lists 50,000 to 75,000 distinct CDR3 sequences; 9.5% to 15% were seen once. This clonotype has ten or more counts. Its antigen is unidentified. This clonotype originated in a woman in her sixties with HTLV-1-associated myelopathy (HAM/TSP). The chain has TRBV6-6 and TRBJ1-2, with D possibly matching TRBD1 (6 bases). Sequenced input: PBMCs. The CDR3 bases are TGTGCCAGCAGTTACGGGCAGGGGAGGAACTATGGCTACACCTTC. Translation gives CASSYGQGRNYGYTF.